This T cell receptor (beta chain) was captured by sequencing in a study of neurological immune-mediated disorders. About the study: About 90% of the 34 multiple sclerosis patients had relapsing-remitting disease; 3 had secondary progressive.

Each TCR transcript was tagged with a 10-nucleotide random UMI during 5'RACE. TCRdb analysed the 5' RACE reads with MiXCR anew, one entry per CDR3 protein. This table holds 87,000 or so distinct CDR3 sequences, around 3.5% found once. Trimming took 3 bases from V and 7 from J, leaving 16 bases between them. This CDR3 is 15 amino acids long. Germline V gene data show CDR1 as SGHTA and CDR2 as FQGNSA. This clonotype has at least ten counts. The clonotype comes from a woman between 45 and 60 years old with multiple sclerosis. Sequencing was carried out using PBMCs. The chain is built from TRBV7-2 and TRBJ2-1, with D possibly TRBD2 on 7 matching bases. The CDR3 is CASSFGGGARNEQFF. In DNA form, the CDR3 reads TGTGCCAGCAGCTTCGGTGGGGGGGCTCGGAATGAGCAGTTCTTC.